This is a list of T cell receptor beta chains from one sample in a study of regulatory T cells in long-lasting Graves disease. TCRdb redid the calling of the multiplex PCR reads with MiXCR, one entry per CDR3 protein. The sample contains more than 450,000 distinct CDR3 sequences, around 16% of which appear only once. This sample also appeared in a second study, on T cells in Graves' hyperthyroidism and ophthalmopathy.

The sample consisted of peripheral blood mononuclear cells (PBMCs), taken at new diagnosis, from a patient treated with antithyroid drugs. These receptors were collected from a man aged 40-49 years with Graves disease. The CDR3 runs from the conserved cysteine through the conserved F or W. The order of the fields is J gene, D gene, V gene, clone size, CDR3 protein, CDR3 DNA. The D gene is left open where the match is weak. Clone size appears in some rows only: once, few, many, or a class for an expanded clone.

TRBJ2-3 NA TRBV5-1 many CASSNSVRSTDTQYF TGCGCCAGCAGCAATAGTGTTCGGAGCACAGATACGCAGTATTTT
TRBJ1-4 NA TRBV2 many CASRGRDSGSEKLFF TGTGCCAGCCGGGGACGAGATTCAGGTAGTGAAAAACTGTTTTTT
TRBJ1-1 NA TRBV5-1 many CASSLGGVTEAFF TGTGCCAGCAGCTTGGGAGGAGTCACTGAAGCTTTCTTT
TRBJ2-3 TRBD2 TRBV3-1 many CASSQGLAGLFTDTQYF TGTGCCAGCAGCCAAGGGCTAGCGGGCCTCTTCACAGATACGCAGTATTTT
TRBJ1-6 TRBD1 TRBV5-1 few CASSPGQLNSPLHF TGCGCCAGCAGCCCGGGACAGCTTAATTCACCCCTCCACTTT
TRBJ2-5 NA TRBV7-9 many CASSLGTGLQETQYF TGTGCCAGCAGCTTAGGTACAGGCCTACAAGAGACCCAGTACTTC
TRBJ2-7 NA TRBV28 NA CASSSFSGTAAYEQYF TGTGCCAGCAGTTCCTTTAGCGGGACAGCCGCCTACGAGCAGTACTTC
TRBJ1-3 NA TRBV28 NA CASSLPGGNSGNTIYF TGTGCCAGCAGTTTACCCGGGGGTAACTCTGGAAACACCATATATTTT
TRBJ2-5 NA TRBV20-1 NA CSARETGETQYF TGCAGTGCTAGAGAAACGGGAGAGACCCAGTACTTC
TRBJ2-7 TRBD2 TRBV11-2 few CASSLKWTSGDSYEQYF TGTGCCAGCAGCTTAAAGTGGACTAGCGGGGATTCCTACGAGCAGTACTTC
TRBJ2-4 TRBD1 TRBV28 NA CASSRTGSNIQYF TGTGCCAGCAGCCGGACAGGGTCCAACATTCAGTACTTC
TRBJ1-4 NA TRBV7-9 NA CASSLARGATNEKLFF TGTGCCAGCAGCTTAGCGAGGGGGGCAACTAATGAAAAACTGTTTTTT
TRBJ2-3 TRBD2 TRBV3-1 many CASSQAPAGVTDTQYF TGTGCCAGCAGCCAAGCGCCAGCGGGAGTGACAGATACGCAGTATTTT
TRBJ2-1 TRBD1 TRBV2 many CASREDRVYNEQFF TGTGCCAGCAGAGAGGACAGGGTGTACAATGAGCAGTTCTTC
TRBJ1-5 NA TRBV15 NA CATSRERAGPQPQHF TGTGCCACCAGCAGAGAAAGGGCAGGGCCTCAGCCCCAGCATTTT
TRBJ2-5 NA TRBV10-1 many CASSEADQETQYF TGCGCCAGCAGTGAAGCGGACCAAGAGACCCAGTACTTC
TRBJ2-7 NA TRBV5-1 many CASSVWGSSYEQYF TGCGCCAGCAGCGTATGGGGTAGCTCCTACGAGCAGTACTTC
TRBJ2-3 TRBD1 TRBV11-2 many CASSSGQGASDTQYF TGTGCCAGCAGTTCGGGACAGGGGGCATCAGATACGCAGTATTTT
TRBJ2-2 TRBD1 TRBV3-1 many CASRRQGWSNTGELFF TGTGCCAGCAGACGACAGGGTTGGTCGAACACCGGGGAGCTGTTTTTT
TRBJ2-7 TRBD2 TRBV6-2/TRBV6-3 few CASTASRLAIHEQYF TGTGCCAGCACGGCTTCGAGACTAGCAATACACGAGCAGTACTTC
TRBJ2-3 NA TRBV28 many CASSVGKYSKQLSSTDTQYF TGTGCCAGCAGTGTCGGAAAGTATAGCAAACAACTTTCTAGCACAGATACGCAGTATTTT
TRBJ1-5 TRBD1 TRBV27 NA CASRDRAGNQPQHF TGTGCCAGCAGGGACAGGGCAGGCAATCAGCCCCAGCATTTT
TRBJ2-7 NA TRBV3-1 NA CASSPIGGPVSYEQYF TGTGCCAGCAGCCCGATCGGGGGACCCGTCTCCTACGAGCAGTACTTC
TRBJ1-2 NA TRBV20-1 many CSAPANYGYTF TGCAGCGCCCCTGCTAACTATGGCTACACCTTC
TRBJ2-7 NA TRBV28 many CASTQGLGEQYF TGTGCCAGTACCCAGGGGCTCGGCGAGCAGTACTTC
TRBJ2-1 TRBD2 TRBV20-1 many CSARASGRHHNEQFF TGCAGTGCTAGGGCTAGCGGGAGGCACCACAATGAGCAGTTCTTC
TRBJ2-7 TRBD1 TRBV30 many CAAAPTGVLTYEQYF TGTGCCGCGGCCCCAACAGGGGTCCTCACCTACGAGCAGTACTTC
TRBJ2-5 TRBD2 TRBV6-2/TRBV6-3 many CASSYSINAGDLETQYF TGTGCCAGCAGTTACTCGATTAATGCGGGAGATTTGGAGACCCAGTACTTC
TRBJ2-7 TRBD2 TRBV10-3 many CAIIPGLETYEQYF TGTGCCATCATTCCGGGACTAGAGACCTACGAGCAGTACTTC
TRBJ2-3 TRBD2 TRBV28 few CASSDPGGDLDTQYF TGTGCCAGCAGTGATCCGGGGGGGGATCTGGATACGCAGTATTTT
TRBJ2-1 TRBD2 TRBV12-5 few CASGSKNGLAVSYNEQFF TGTGCTAGTGGTTCGAAGAACGGACTAGCGGTCTCCTACAATGAGCAGTTCTTC
TRBJ2-1 TRBD2 TRBV5-1 NA CASTLSGRAYYNEQFF TGCGCCAGCACCTTGAGCGGGAGGGCCTACTACAATGAGCAGTTCTTC
TRBJ2-7 NA TRBV28 many CACQRDSYEQYF TGTGCCTGCCAGCGAGATTCATACGAGCAGTACTTC
TRBJ2-2 TRBD2 TRBV5-1 NA CASSSAGGSTGELFF TGCGCCAGCAGCTCCGCGGGAGGTAGCACCGGGGAGCTGTTTTTT
TRBJ1-6 NA TRBV2 many CASSVSGNHSPLHF TGTGCCAGCAGTGTATCAGGGAACCATTCACCCCTCCACTTT
TRBJ2-2 NA TRBV12-3/TRBV12-4 NA CASSLVGTFGELLF TGTGCCAGCAGTTTAGTAGGAACCTTCGGGGAGCTGCTTTTT
TRBJ2-5 TRBD2 TRBV20-1 NA CSARDYAGLAGGPGETQYF TGCAGTGCTAGAGATTACGCAGGACTAGCGGGAGGGCCAGGGGAGACCCAGTACTTC
TRBJ1-2 TRBD1 TRBV12-3/TRBV12-4 few CASSLKGGTGVGYTF TGTGCCAGCAGTTTAAAAGGAGGGACAGGGGTTGGCTACACCTTC
TRBJ2-3 TRBD2 TRBV27 many CASSSRTSGLDTQYF TGTGCCAGCAGTTCGCGGACTAGCGGATTAGATACGCAGTATTTT
TRBJ2-2 TRBD1 TRBV6-2/TRBV6-3 NA CASSGQGGAGELFF TGTGCCAGCAGTGGACAGGGCGGCGCCGGGGAGCTGTTTTTT
TRBJ2-1 NA TRBV5-1 many CASSLGPGYYNEQFF TGCGCCAGCAGCTTGGGGCCAGGTTACTACAATGAGCAGTTCTTC
TRBJ2-1 NA TRBV11-2 few CASSFPGPGEQFF TGTGCCAGCAGCTTCCCGGGGCCAGGGGAGCAGTTCTTC
TRBJ2-7 TRBD1 TRBV18 many CASSRTGTGGYEQYF TGTGCCAGCTCACGAACCGGGACAGGGGGGTACGAGCAGTACTTC